The 31 T cell receptor beta chains reported below all come from one sample, sequenced in a study of T cell responses to AZD1222 COVID-19 vaccine. The method was immunoSEQ multiplex PCR; TCRdb's version includes in-frame clones alone and lacks a portion of them. The table includes 150,000 to 200,000 clones, more than 75% detected once. The starting material was peripheral blood, obtained on day 0 of MenACWY control vaccination. These receptors were collected from an adult in good health.

The chain has TRBV5-6 and TRBJ2-5, with D possibly being TRBD2 (5 bases). Germline CDR1 SGHDT, CDR2 YYEEEE. This CDR3 comprises 15 residues. The V gene lost 1 base and the J gene lost 3 bases, with 13 bases spanning the gap. CDR3 in amino acids: CASSLPGPGKETQYF. In DNA, the CDR3 is TGTGCCAGCAGCTTGCCCGGACCGGGAAAAGAGACCCAGTACTTC.

The rearrangement uses TRBV19 and TRBJ1-1; 9 bases map to TRBD1. Germline lookup yields CDR1 LNHDA and CDR2 SQIVND (reference sequence). This CDR3 has 12 amino acids. The V segment lost 7 bases and the J segment 10 bases; nucleotides outside the gene matches: 7. CDR3 residues: CASKDRGGRAFF. For the CDR3, the DNA is TGTGCCAGTAAGGACAGGGGAGGAAGAGCTTTCTTT.

This clone was observed a few times. The CDR3 DNA reads as TGTGCCAGCAGCTTAGCCGTAGGGGGGAACACTGAAGCTTTCTTT. It is translated as CASSLAVGGNTEAFF. This chain links TRBV7-9 with TRBJ1-1, with D possibly matching TRBD1 (6 bases). The ends were cut back, 0 bases at V and 1 base at J, with 9 bases in the middle. This CDR3 comprises 15 residues. Germline assignment: CDR1 SEHNR and CDR2 FQNEAQ (reference sequence). Based on the CDR3 plus reference TRBV7-9 and TRBJ1-1, the full variable domain is DTGVSQNPRHKITKRGQNVTFRCDPISEHNRLYWYRQTLGQGPEFLTYFQNEAQLEKSRLLSDRFSAERPKGSFSTLEIQRTEQGDSAMYLCASSLAVGGNTEAFFGQGTRLTVV.

The V call is TRBV7-2, the J call TRBJ1-3, with TRBD1 matching 10 bases. The CDR3 is 14 residues long. CDR1 and CDR2 from the germline V gene are SGHTA and FQGNSA. V lost 4 bases, J lost 7 bases, and 4 bases stayed unmatched. The CDR3 DNA is TGTGCCAGCAGCTCCATGGGACAGGGGAACACCATATATTTT. Residues: CASSSMGQGNTIYF.

The genes are TRBV20-1 and TRBJ2-3, with 11 bases fitting TRBD2. V gave up 3 bases and J gave up 1 base; unmatched junction bases: 6. The CDR3 has 16 residues. The germline CDR1 and CDR2 sequences are DFQATT and SNEGSKA (reference sequence). This CDR3 is CSASPISGGGTDTQYF. The CDR3 DNA reads as TGCAGTGCTAGTCCCATTAGCGGGGGGGGCACAGATACGCAGTATTTT.

The chain employs TRBV27 and TRBJ2-3; D perhaps matches TRBD2 (6 bases). The CDR3 loop spans 17 amino acids. Germline V CDR1 and CDR2: MNHEY, SMNVEV (reference sequence). Trimming removed 2 bases from V and 0 bases from J, with 15 bases in between. In DNA form, the CDR3 reads TGTGCCAGCAGTTTACTCGCCGGGGGTAGGAGCACAGATACGCAGTATTTT. It encodes CASSLLAGGRSTDTQYF.

The chain has TRBV6-5 and TRBJ2-5; TRBD2 aligns across 9 bases. The CDR3 spans 13 residues. Germline CDR1 and CDR2: MNHEY and SVGAGI. J lost 4 bases, V lost 5 bases, and 2 bases had no gene match. The CDR3 DNA follows: TGTGCCAGCAGTCGTAGCGGGGGAGAGACCCAGTACTTC. This translates into CASSRSGGETQYF.

In this sample, this clone turned up once. The chain has TRBV27 and TRBJ2-3; the D gene could be TRBD1 or TRBD2 (5 bases each). The CDR3 is 14 residues long. V lost 7 bases and J lost 7, with 18 bases in between. Germline lookup yields CDR1 MNHEY and CDR2 SMNVEV (reference sequence). The CDR3 DNA is TGTGCCAGCATCCTGGGGGTCCTACCTTATACGCAGTATTTT. Translating it yields CASILGVLPYTQYF.

The chain uses TRBV7-2 and TRBJ1-1, with D uncertain. CDR1 and CDR2 (germline): SGHTA, FQGNSA. V dropped 5 bases and J dropped 8 bases, with 15 bases sitting between them. The CDR3 runs to 13 residues. DNA for the CDR3: TGTGCCAGCAGCCCGGGATACACGACAGAAGCTTTCTTT. This codes for CASSPGYTTEAFF.

This sequence joins TRBV9 and TRBJ2-7; D unresolved. The germline gives CDR1 SGDLS, CDR2 YYNGEE. V lost 0 bases to trimming and J lost 6 bases, with 10 bases between them. This CDR3 comprises 13 residues. CDR3 coding DNA: TGTGCCAGCAGCGTAGTTGGAGTTTCCGAGCAGTACTTC. This sequence encodes CASSVVGVSEQYF.

The genes are TRBV4-2 and TRBJ1-3; D is ambiguous. The germline CDR1 and CDR2 sequences are LGHNA and YNFKEQ. The CDR3 extends over 13 amino acids. With 3 bases removed from V and 0 bases from J, the gap between germline ends came to 3 bases. In DNA form, the CDR3 reads TGTGCCAGCAGCCAGTACTCTGGAAACACCATATATTTT. Translated, it gives CASSQYSGNTIYF.

The gene calls are TRBV5-1 and TRBJ2-2; 8 bases line up with TRBD2. Germline trimming cut 5 bases from V and 4 bases from J; bases unmatched to any gene: 7. This CDR3 contains 15 residues. From germline, CDR1 is SGHRS and CDR2 YFSETQ. The CDR3 sequence: CASSGSGGFTGELFF. In DNA form, the CDR3 reads TGCGCCAGCAGTGGGAGCGGGGGTTTCACCGGGGAGCTGTTTTTT.

This sequence joins TRBV5-8 and TRBJ1-3; D may be TRBD1 (6 bases). V shed 4 bases and J shed 3 bases, with 11 bases lying between them. In germline, CDR1 is SGHTS, CDR2 YDEGEE. The CDR3 loop spans 14 amino acids. The CDR3 coding sequence is TGTGCCAGCAGCGAGACAGGAGTTGGAAACACCATATATTTT. This encodes CASSETGVGNTIYF. The whole variable domain, filled in from reference TRBV5-8 and TRBJ1-3, reads EAGVTQSPTHLIKTRGQQATLRCSPISGHTSVYWYQQALGLGLQFLLWYDEGEERNRGNFPPRFSGRQFPNYSSELNVNALELEDSALYLCASSETGVGNTIYFGEGSWLTVV.

The chain joins TRBV28 to TRBJ1-3; TRBD1 aligns across 8 bases. The V segment lost 5 bases and the J segment 4 bases; nucleotides outside the gene matches: 4. There are 14 residues in the CDR3. The germline V gene encodes CDR1 MDHEN and CDR2 SYDVKM. CDR3 sequence: CASSLRTGGNTIYF. CDR3 coding DNA: TGTGCCAGCAGTCTCCGGACAGGGGGAAACACCATATATTTT.

The chain recombines TRBV11-2 with TRBJ2-2; 9 nucleotides align to TRBD2. CDR1 and CDR2 from the germline V gene are SGHAT and FQNNGV. V lost 2 bases to trimming and J lost 1 base; unmatched junction nucleotides: 11. CDR3 length equals 19 residues. Here the CDR3 DNA reads TGTGCCAGCAGCTTATGGATTAGCGGGGGAATAAAGAACACCGGGGAGCTGTTTTTT. It encodes CASSLWISGGIKNTGELFF.

The CDR3 DNA reads TGTGCCAGTAGTACCCAGGGCGGGGCGGGGCAGCCCCAGCATTTT. It specifies CASSTQGGAGQPQHF. The V call is TRBV19, the J call TRBJ1-5; maybe TRBD1 (5 bases). The CDR3 totals 15 residues. Trimming shortened V by 4 bases and J by 7 bases, and 17 bases separated the two germline ends. From germline, CDR1 is LNHDA and CDR2 SQIVND (reference sequence).

V gene TRBV5-1 combines with J gene TRBJ1-4; no clear D. Germline V gives CDR1 SGHRS, CDR2 YFSETQ. This CDR3 has 15 amino acids. Trimming cost V 2 bases and J 7 bases, with 15 bases left between them. CDR3 in DNA: TGCGCCAGCAGCTTTACAGACACGGCTGGTGAAAAACTGTTTTTT. Amino acid sequence: CASSFTDTAGEKLFF.

The chain links TRBV18 to TRBJ1-5; D unresolved. The V gene lost 2 bases and the J gene lost 0 bases, with 8 bases spanning the gap. Germline V gene sequence: CDR1 KGHSH, CDR2 LQKENI. This CDR3 is 15 amino acids long. CDR3 amino acids: CASSPEVNSNQPQHF. CDR3 bases: TGTGCCAGCTCACCAGAGGTCAATAGCAATCAGCCCCAGCATTTT.

The rearrangement uses TRBV19 and TRBJ2-5, with 8 bases lining up with TRBD2. The CDR3 extends over 14 amino acids. V trimming: 2 bases; J trimming: 6 bases; junction bases outside the gene matches: 5. CDR1 is LNHDA and CDR2 is SQIVND in the germline V gene (reference sequence). The CDR3 reads CASSITAGGKTQYF. The CDR3 DNA follows: TGTGCCAGTAGTATAACGGCGGGGGGCAAGACCCAGTACTTC. Full variable domain (remainder filled in from reference TRBV19 and TRBJ2-5): DGGITQSPKYLFRKEGQNVTLSCEQNLNHDAMYWYRQDPGQGLRLIYYSQIVNDFQKGDIAEGYSVSREKKESFPLTVTSAQKNPTAFYLCASSITAGGKTQYFGPGTRLLVL.

This rearrangement joins TRBV10-3 to TRBJ1-2; D may be TRBD1 (5 bases). V shed 6 bases and J shed 8 bases, with 10 bases lying between them. The germline CDR1 and CDR2 sequences are ENHRY and SYGVKD. This CDR3 is 11 amino acids long. The chain's CDR3 is CAISRDLGYTF. The DNA of the CDR3 is TGTGCCATCAGCAGGGATTTGGGCTACACCTTC.

The gene calls are TRBV10-1 and TRBJ1-1; the D is unclear. Germline V gene data show CDR1 as WNHNN and CDR2 as SYGVQD (reference sequence). Trimming removed 6 bases from V and 1 base from J, with 6 bases in between. CDR3 length: 12 residues. The CDR3 loop reads CASSGENTEAFF. The CDR3 DNA is TGCGCCAGCAGCGGAGAGAACACTGAAGCTTTCTTT.

CDR3 loop: CASSQDSNTGELFF. The CDR3 DNA reads TGCGCCAGCAGCCAAGATTCCAACACCGGGGAGCTGTTTTTT. The chain recombines TRBV4-1 with TRBJ2-2; D unresolved. The germline V gene encodes CDR1 MGHRA and CDR2 YSYEKL. The CDR3 runs 14 residues. The V end was cut by 0 bases, the J end by 2 bases, with 4 bases between.

This clone was counted between two and nine times. This chain connects TRBV5-8 to TRBJ2-1; 7 bases align to TRBD1. The trim removed 6 bases at V and 6 bases at J, leaving 12 bases unmatched. Germline V lookup: CDR1 SGHTS, CDR2 YDEGEE. This CDR3 spans 15 amino acids. The CDR3 loop is CASTPGQAGGNEQFF. The CDR3 DNA reads as TGTGCCAGCACCCCCGGACAGGCCGGCGGCAATGAGCAGTTCTTC.

The chain combines TRBV6-5 with TRBJ1-6; no clear D. The CDR3 spans 14 residues. Between the trimmed V and J ends, which lost 6 bases and 13 bases, there was a span of 19 bases. The V gene's germline CDR1 is MNHEY and CDR2 SVGAGI. The CDR3 bases are TGTGCCAGCAGAGCCCCACCTCCCCTTGGTCCCCTCCACTTT. Protein product: CASRAPPPLGPLHF.

The chain carries TRBV6-6 and TRBJ2-5; D gene ambiguous. Germline assignment: CDR1 MNHNY and CDR2 SVGAGI (reference sequence). The CDR3 has 14 amino acids. The V and J ends lost 0 bases and 3 bases respectively, with 8 bases between them. CDR3 nucleotides: TGTGCCAGCAGTTACTCGAGACCAGAAGAGACCCAGTACTTC. It yields the protein CASSYSRPEETQYF.

In this sample, this clone turned up a few times. CDR3 protein: CASSFTSGGATSYEQYF. CDR3 in DNA: TGTGCCAGCAGCTTCACTAGCGGGGGGGCAACATCCTACGAGCAGTACTTC. The chain employs TRBV7-8 and TRBJ2-7, with 13 bases identical to TRBD2. The CDR3 contains 17 residues. Trimming took 3 bases from V and 1 from J; bases not matched to a gene: 6. Germline CDR1 and CDR2: SGHVS and FQNEAQ.

This clone showed up just once. The rearrangement joins TRBV7-6 to TRBJ2-1, with 10 positions matching TRBD2. V lost 1 base and J lost 6; bases outside the gene matches: 12. The germline V gene encodes CDR1 SGHVS and CDR2 FNYEAQ. This CDR3 has 18 residues. DNA of the CDR3: TGTGCCAGCAGCTTAGGACCAGCGGGGGGGCGAGGTCGCAATGAGCAGTTCTTC. Protein: CASSLGPAGGRGRNEQFF.

V usage is TRBV5-1 and J usage is TRBJ1-1, with D perhaps matching TRBD1 (5 bases). The V end was cut by 0 bases, the J end by 1 base, with 10 bases between. CDR1 SGHRS and CDR2 YFSETQ come from the germline V gene. The CDR3 runs to 15 residues. CDR3 sequence: CASSLETGTNTEAFF. In nucleotides, the CDR3 is TGCGCCAGCAGCTTGGAGACGGGGACGAACACTGAAGCTTTCTTT.

The chain employs TRBV28 and TRBJ2-7, with D possibly matching TRBD1 (6 bases). Germline CDR1 reads MDHEN; CDR2 reads SYDVKM. Trimming shortened V by 6 bases and J by 4 bases, and 13 bases separated the two germline ends. This CDR3 spans 13 amino acids. The CDR3 coding sequence is TGTGCCAGCAGACCCTCACAGGGTTACGAGCAGTACTTC. Amino acid sequence: CASRPSQGYEQYF.

The gene calls are TRBV4-3 and TRBJ1-5; the D is unclear. CDR1 and CDR2 (germline): LGHNA, YSLEER. V shed 0 bases and J shed 7 bases, with 10 bases lying between them. The CDR3 sequence is 14 residues long. DNA of the CDR3: TGCGCCAGCAGCCAAGATTCGGGGATCCAGCCCCAGCATTTT. It encodes CASSQDSGIQPQHF.

This chain connects TRBV5-1 to TRBJ2-7; no clear D. Germline-derived CDR1 and CDR2 are SGHRS and YFSETQ. Trimming took 4 bases from V and 5 from J, leaving 13 bases between them. This CDR3 spans 13 amino acids. Here the CDR3 DNA reads TGCGCCAGCAGCGCCGGGCCCAGCAACGAGCAGTACTTC. Its translation: CASSAGPSNEQYF.